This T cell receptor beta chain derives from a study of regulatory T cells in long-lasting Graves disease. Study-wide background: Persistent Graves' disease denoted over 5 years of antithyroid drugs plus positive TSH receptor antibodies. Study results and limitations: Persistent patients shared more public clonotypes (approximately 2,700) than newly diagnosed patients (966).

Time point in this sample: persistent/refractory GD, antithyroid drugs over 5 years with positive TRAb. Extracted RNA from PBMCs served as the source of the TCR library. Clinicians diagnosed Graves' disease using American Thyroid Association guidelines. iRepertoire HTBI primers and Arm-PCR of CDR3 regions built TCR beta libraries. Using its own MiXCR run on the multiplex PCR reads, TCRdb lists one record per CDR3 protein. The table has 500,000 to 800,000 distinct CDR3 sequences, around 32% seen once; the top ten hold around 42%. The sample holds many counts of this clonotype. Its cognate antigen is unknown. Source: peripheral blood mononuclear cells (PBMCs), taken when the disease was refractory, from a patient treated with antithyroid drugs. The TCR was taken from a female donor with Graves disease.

The CDR3 loop reads CASSLRQGYEQYF. The CDR3 nucleotides read TGTGCCAGCAGTTTACGCCAGGGTTACGAGCAGTACTTC. This chain links TRBV11-2 with TRBJ2-7, with a possible D match to TRBD1 (5 bases). The CDR3 spans 13 residues. V was pared by 6 bases and J by 4 bases, with 13 bases between. Germline CDR1 is SGHAT and CDR2 is FQNNGV. The full variable domain, in which reference TRBV11-2 and TRBJ2-7 provide the parts outside the CDR3, is EAGVAQSPRYKIIEKRQSVAFWCNPISGHATLYWYQQILGQGPKLLIQFQNNGVVDDSQLPKDRFSAERLKGVDSTLKIQPAKLEDSAVYLCASSLRQGYEQYFGPGTRLTVT.